The subject of this entry is one T cell receptor beta chain. The data belong to a study of CD8+ T cells in alopecia areata. In germline, CDR1 is GTSNPN, CDR2 SVGIG (reference sequence). This CDR3 spans 13 amino acids. V was pared by 2 bases and J by 5 bases, with 4 bases of the junction left unmatched. Described treatment: oral pan-JAK inhibitor, 5-10 mg twice daily. Isolated RNA was reverse transcribed into cDNA used as the sequencing template. The assay was immunoSEQ multiplex PCR, and TCRdb's table has in-frame clones only and misses some. The sample holds approximately 150,000 clones; 50% to 65% are singletons and the top ten take approximately 15%.

This clonotype originated in a human donor with alopecia areata. Here the sequenced sample was CD4+ T cells sorted from blood, taken at week 24, from a patient treated with tofacitinib. The chain carries TRBV30 and TRBJ1-2, with 8 bases fitting TRBD1. CDR3 sequence: CAWSIGQGYGYTF. The CDR3 DNA reads TGTGCCTGGAGTATCGGACAGGGTTATGGCTACACCTTC. Drawing the rest from reference TRBV30 and TRBJ1-2, the complete variable domain is SQTIHQWPATLVQPVGSPLSLECTVEGTSNPNLYWYRQAAGRGLQLLFYSVGIGQISSEVPQNLSASRPQDRQFILSSKKLLLSDSGFYLCAWSIGQGYGYTFGSGTRLTVV.